One and the same sample provided the 32 T cell receptor beta chains below, sequenced in a study of cytomegalovirus exposure and HLA in healthy donors. Use of 60 Vbeta and 13 Jbeta primers characterized the PCR. TCRdb keeps only in-frame clones here, not all; method: immunoSEQ multiplex PCR. This table holds about 74,000 clones, about three quarters found once. The sequenced sample was PBMCs. The receptors were gathered from a middle-aged woman in good health and CMV-seropositive.

The rearrangement uses TRBV2 and TRBJ2-7; weak D call: TRBD2 (6 bases). Germline V gives CDR1 SNHLY, CDR2 FYNNEI. The CDR3 spans 14 residues. Trimming stripped 4 bases from V and 0 bases from J, with 10 bases between. The CDR3 sequence is CASSGEASSYEQYF. The CDR3 nucleotides read TGTGCCAGCAGTGGGGAGGCTAGCTCCTACGAGCAGTACTTC.

The rearrangement links TRBV6-1 to TRBJ1-2; D unresolved. The length of the CDR3 is 14 residues. Germline loops: CDR1 MNHNS, CDR2 SASEGT. Trimming removed 7 bases from V and 4 bases from J, with 16 bases in between. This CDR3 reads CASTQTTVSYGYTF. DNA of the CDR3: TGTGCCAGCACCCAGACAACTGTCAGCTATGGCTACACCTTC.

Comment on this clone: The same CDR3 also results from other DNA sequences found in this sample. The CDR3 here is CASSLEFSYNEQFF. The CDR3, as DNA: TGTGCCAGCAGCTTGGAGTTTTCCTACAATGAGCAGTTCTTC. The chain employs TRBV7-9 and TRBJ2-1; D unclear. The germline V gene has CDR1 SEHNR and CDR2 FQNEAQ (reference sequence). The CDR3 runs 14 residues. With 3 bases removed from V and 1 base from J, the gap between germline ends came to 7 bases.

This chain connects TRBV27 to TRBJ2-5; D might be TRBD2 (5 bases). The CDR3 loop spans 13 amino acids. V lost 1 base to trimming and J lost 3 bases, with 6 bases between them. CDR1 and CDR2 from the germline V gene are MNHEY and SMNVEV (reference sequence). The CDR3 reads CASSLWREETQYF. The CDR3, as DNA: TGTGCCAGCAGTTTATGGCGGGAAGAGACCCAGTACTTC.

This chain joins TRBV7-2 and TRBJ2-5; 11 nucleotides align to TRBD2. The CDR3 extends over 17 amino acids. Germline lookup yields CDR1 SGHTA and CDR2 FQGNSA. The J segment lost 4 bases and the V segment lost 5 bases, leaving 12 bases of the junction unmatched. The CDR3 bases are TGTGCCAGCAGCCGTTCTCGTAGCGGGGGGGCGAGAGAGACCCAGTACTTC. Encoded protein: CASSRSRSGGARETQYF.

The chain is built from TRBV4-1 and TRBJ2-1; 7 bases are a match to TRBD2. The germline CDR1 and CDR2 sequences are MGHRA and YSYEKL. The CDR3 runs 16 residues. V was clipped by 0 bases and J by 2 bases; unmatched bases: 4. CDR3 DNA sequence: TGCGCCAGCAGCCAAGAAACCGGGGGGACCTACAATGAGCAGTTCTTC. It yields the protein CASSQETGGTYNEQFF.

The chain links TRBV7-8 to TRBJ2-2; 7 bases line up with TRBD1. This CDR3 contains 14 residues. The junction had 3 bases not matched to a gene; V was cut back by 3 bases and J by 5 bases. The germline V gene encodes CDR1 SGHVS and CDR2 FQNEAQ. In nucleotides, the CDR3 is TGTGCCAGCAGCTTTACAGGGGAGACCGGGGAGCTGTTTTTT. It encodes CASSFTGETGELFF.

The V gene is TRBV2, the J gene TRBJ1-5; D gene uncertain. From germline, CDR1 is SNHLY and CDR2 FYNNEI. This CDR3 has 14 residues. V lost 6 bases to trimming and J lost 1 base, with 10 bases between them. This CDR3 reads CASRTHTSNQPQHF. The CDR3 DNA reads TGTGCCAGCAGAACCCACACCAGCAATCAGCCCCAGCATTTT.

This clone has only one observation. The V call is TRBV28, the J call TRBJ1-2, with 7 nucleotides matching TRBD1. The CDR3 loop spans 15 amino acids. V was clipped by 4 bases and J by 1 base; unmatched bases: 6. Germline V lookup: CDR1 MDHEN, CDR2 SYDVKM. CDR3 bases: TGTGCCAGCAGTTCGACACAGGGGATTAACTATGGCTACACCTTC. Amino acids: CASSSTQGINYGYTF.

This clone was detected only a few times. J is TRBJ2-3 and V is TRBV5-1; TRBD2 aligns across 9 bases. J was trimmed by 4 bases and V by 0 bases; bases with no gene match: 6. This CDR3 has 16 amino acids. CDR1 SGHRS and CDR2 YFSETQ come from the germline V gene. The CDR3 bases are TGCGCCAGCAGCTTGGAGGTAGCGGGAGTGGCAGATACGCAGTATTTT. Its protein product is CASSLEVAGVADTQYF.

The sample holds a few counts of this clone. The rearrangement uses TRBV4-3 and TRBJ1-5, with D uncertain. The V gene's germline CDR1 is LGHNA and CDR2 YSLEER. The CDR3 has 13 residues. Trimming left V 0 bases short and J 6 bases short, with 6 bases between. The CDR3 coding sequence is TGCGCCAGCAGCCAAGATCCCCGTCAGCCCCAGCATTTT. It encodes CASSQDPRQPQHF.

The J gene is TRBJ1-2, the V gene TRBV7-9; 7 positions match TRBD1. The CDR3 spans 15 residues. CDR1 and CDR2 (germline): SEHNR, FQNEAQ (reference sequence). The trim removed 5 bases at V and 6 bases at J, leaving 12 bases unmatched. The CDR3 reads CASSRLGGVKDGYTF. In nucleotides, the CDR3 is TGTGCCAGCAGCCGATTAGGGGGCGTAAAGGATGGCTACACCTTC.

CDR3 amino acids: CSPINRGVYNEQFF. The CDR3 DNA sequence: TGCAGCCCAATTAACAGGGGGGTATACAATGAGCAGTTCTTC. V usage is TRBV29-1 and J usage is TRBJ2-1, with 8 bases fitting TRBD1. Per germline, CDR1 SQVTM and CDR2 ANQGSEA. With V trimmed by 8 bases and J by 4 bases, 10 bases remained unmatched. This CDR3 has 14 residues.

The rearrangement joins TRBV6-5 to TRBJ2-4, with unresolved D. Germline assignment: CDR1 MNHEY and CDR2 SVGAGI. Trimming pared 1 base from V and 5 bases from J, leaving 12 bases between. The CDR3 loop spans 15 amino acids. The CDR3 DNA reads TGTGCCAGCAGTTACTACCCGGGTCCCGAAAACATTCAGTACTTC. This translates into CASSYYPGPENIQYF.

V and J are TRBV27 and TRBJ1-6; 9 positions agree with TRBD1. With V trimmed by 2 bases and J by 8 bases, 13 bases remained unmatched. There are 18 residues in the CDR3. In germline, CDR1 is MNHEY, CDR2 SMNVEV (reference sequence). CDR3 bases: TGTGCCAGCAGTTTACAAGGGCCATGGGACAGGGTGGATTCACCCCTCCACTTT. As protein: CASSLQGPWDRVDSPLHF.

The V call is TRBV30, the J call TRBJ2-2; 7 bases map to TRBD1. The CDR3 sequence is 15 residues long. Trimming took 2 bases from V and 2 from J; bases not matched to a gene: 5. The germline V gene encodes CDR1 GTSNPN and CDR2 SVGIG (reference sequence). The CDR3 nucleotides are TGTGCCTGGAGTCGATCAGGGGGTAACACCGGGGAGCTGTTTTTT. Translated, it gives CAWSRSGGNTGELFF.

This chain links TRBV5-6 with TRBJ1-2, with 9 nucleotides matching TRBD1. The V segment lost 4 bases and the J segment 8 bases; nucleotides outside the gene matches: 12. Germline loops: CDR1 SGHDT, CDR2 YYEEEE. This CDR3 region has 15 residues. The CDR3 protein is CASSPPTGGLGGYTF. CDR3 nucleotide sequence: TGTGCCAGCAGCCCCCCGACAGGGGGGTTGGGGGGCTACACCTTC.

This clone appeared many times. This CDR3 reads CGVARNTEAFF. The CDR3 nucleotides read TGTGGTGTTGCGAGGAACACTGAAGCTTTCTTT. V usage is TRBV6-6 and J usage is TRBJ1-1, with unresolved D. CDR1 is MNHNY and CDR2 is SVGAGI in the germline V gene (reference sequence). This CDR3 is 11 amino acids long.

The chain recombines TRBV5-5 with TRBJ2-6, with D perhaps TRBD2 (5 bases). Germline CDR1 is SGHKS and CDR2 is YYEKEE (reference sequence). Trimming cost V 7 bases and J 6 bases, with 17 bases left between them. The CDR3 runs 15 residues. The CDR3 DNA reads TGTGCCAGCGTTCCCGGGTGGGAGAAGGCCAACGTCCTGACTTTC. Its protein is CASVPGWEKANVLTF.

This clone was observed a single time. This chain joins TRBV5-1 and TRBJ1-6, with 8 positions matching TRBD1. The CDR3 has 16 residues. Germline V gene sequence: CDR1 SGHRS, CDR2 YFSETQ. V was clipped by 4 bases and J by 8 bases; unmatched bases: 11. DNA for the CDR3: TGCGCCAGCAGCCTTAGACCGGGACAGGAGGATTCACCCCTCCACTTT. It encodes CASSLRPGQEDSPLHF.

The chain employs TRBV30 and TRBJ2-7; 9 nucleotides align to TRBD1. CDR3 length: 16 residues. V lost 1 base and J lost 2; bases outside the gene matches: 9. CDR1 and CDR2 from the germline V gene are GTSNPN and SVGIG (reference sequence). CDR3 nucleotides: TGTGCCTGGAGTGGGCTCGGGGACAGGGTTGCCTACGAGCAGTACTTC. It yields the protein CAWSGLGDRVAYEQYF.

The chain uses TRBV6-4 and TRBJ2-3, with 8 bases matching TRBD2. CDR1 and CDR2 from the germline V gene are MRHNA and SNTAGT. The CDR3 is made up of 15 amino acids. V was pared by 2 bases and J by 1 base, with 2 bases of the junction left unmatched. The CDR3 region is CASSDQAGGTDTQYF. DNA of the CDR3: TGTGCCAGCAGTGACCAAGCGGGGGGCACAGATACGCAGTATTTT.

V gene TRBV19 combines with J gene TRBJ1-5; tentatively, D is TRBD1 (6 bases). V gave up 7 bases and J gave up 0 bases, with 16 bases separating them. The germline V gene has CDR1 LNHDA and CDR2 SQIVND (reference sequence). The CDR3 is made up of 16 amino acids. This CDR3 reads CASTQGTPNSNQPQHF. Written as DNA, the CDR3 is TGTGCCAGTACCCAGGGGACACCTAATAGCAATCAGCCCCAGCATTTT.

This clone was counted many times. The chain has TRBV28 and TRBJ2-7; 9 nucleotides match TRBD2. Looked up from germline, CDR1 is MDHEN and CDR2 is SYDVKM. CDR3 size: 15 residues. Germline trimming cut 6 bases from V and 5 bases from J; bases unmatched to any gene: 11. CDR3 sequence: CASRQFSGGLDEQYF. CDR3 in DNA: TGTGCCAGCAGGCAATTTAGCGGGGGTTTGGACGAGCAGTACTTC.

V is TRBV2 and J is TRBJ2-7, with D maybe TRBD1 (5 bases). The CDR3 runs to 16 residues. Germline V CDR1 and CDR2: SNHLY, FYNNEI. V was pared by 3 bases and J by 1 base, with 16 bases between. In DNA form, the CDR3 reads TGTGCCAGCAGTGACGAGCCGACAGTGAAGTCCTACGAGCAGTACTTC. Translated: CASSDEPTVKSYEQYF.

V is TRBV18 and J is TRBJ2-4, with 10 bases identical to TRBD1. The germline V gene encodes CDR1 KGHSH and CDR2 LQKENI. This CDR3 is built from 14 residues. The ends lost 3 bases at V and 7 bases at J; junction bases unmatched: 3. CDR3 sequence (DNA): TGTGCCAGCTCACCGGACAGGGGGGTGAACATTCAGTACTTC. This encodes CASSPDRGVNIQYF.

The chain couples TRBV2 to TRBJ2-2; D remains unclear. CDR1 and CDR2 from the germline V gene are SNHLY and FYNNEI. The V end lost 3 bases, the J end lost 6 bases, and 8 bases lay between the germline ends. The CDR3 has 13 residues. CDR3 amino acids: CASSDLGPGELFF. The CDR3 DNA reads as TGTGCCAGCAGTGACCTGGGCCCCGGGGAGCTGTTTTTT.

The chain's CDR3 is CASSIGGGYTDTQYF. The CDR3 nucleotides read TGTGCCAGCTCTATCGGCGGCGGATACACAGATACGCAGTATTTT. The chain has TRBV11-3 and TRBJ2-3; D not resolved. V shed 8 bases and J shed 2 bases, with 17 bases lying between them. Germline CDR1 is SGHNT and CDR2 is YENEEA. The CDR3 spans 15 residues.

This clone occurred a few times. The chain combines TRBV18 with TRBJ2-2; 7 nucleotides match TRBD2. Per the germline V gene, CDR1 is KGHSH and CDR2 is LQKENI. The CDR3 loop spans 15 amino acids. Trimming at V came to 3 bases and at J to 6 bases, leaving 7 bases not matched to a gene. The CDR3 sequence is CASSPPDGRAGELFF. The CDR3 nucleotides read TGTGCCAGCTCACCTCCGGATGGGAGGGCCGGGGAGCTGTTTTTT.

The chain links TRBV6-1 to TRBJ2-7; no reliable D call. The germline gives CDR1 MNHNS, CDR2 SASEGT. CDR3 length equals 15 residues. Trimming took off 2 bases at V and 2 bases at J, with 13 bases between the two ends. This CDR3 reads CASSEFGPATYEQYF. DNA for the CDR3: TGTGCCAGCAGTGAATTTGGGCCTGCCACCTACGAGCAGTACTTC.

The gene calls are TRBV9 and TRBJ1-1; the D gene is possibly TRBD1 (6 bases). From germline, CDR1 is SGDLS and CDR2 YYNGEE. V lost 3 bases, J lost 11 bases, and 14 bases lay in between. The CDR3 sequence is 12 residues long. CDR3 loop: CASSATGQGAFF. The CDR3 coding sequence is TGTGCCAGCAGCGCAACAGGTCAGGGGGCTTTCTTT.

V is TRBV19 and J is TRBJ1-2; 9 bases agree with TRBD1. The germline V gene encodes CDR1 LNHDA and CDR2 SQIVND (reference sequence). The V and J ends lost 7 bases and 7 bases, in that order; junction bases with no gene match: 13. The CDR3 has 15 amino acids. This CDR3 is CASTQKLGTGPGYTF. For the CDR3, the DNA is TGTGCCAGTACCCAAAAGCTGGGGACAGGGCCTGGCTACACCTTC.